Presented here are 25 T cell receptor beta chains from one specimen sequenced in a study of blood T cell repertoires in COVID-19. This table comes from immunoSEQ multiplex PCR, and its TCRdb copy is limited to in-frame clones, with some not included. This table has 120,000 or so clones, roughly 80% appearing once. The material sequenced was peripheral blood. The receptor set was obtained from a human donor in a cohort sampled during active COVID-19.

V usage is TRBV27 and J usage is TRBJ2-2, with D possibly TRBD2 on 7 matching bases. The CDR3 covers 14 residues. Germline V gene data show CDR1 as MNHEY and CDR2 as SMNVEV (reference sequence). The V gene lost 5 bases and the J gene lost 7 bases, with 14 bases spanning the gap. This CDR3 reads CASSINREGGELFF. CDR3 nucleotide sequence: TGTGCCAGCAGTATCAACAGGGAGGGCGGGGAGCTGTTTTTT.

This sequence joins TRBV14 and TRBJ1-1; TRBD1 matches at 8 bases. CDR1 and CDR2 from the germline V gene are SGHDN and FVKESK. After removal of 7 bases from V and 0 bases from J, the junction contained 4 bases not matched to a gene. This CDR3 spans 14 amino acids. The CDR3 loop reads CASTGQGMNTEAFF. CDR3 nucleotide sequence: TGTGCCAGCACCGGACAGGGAATGAACACTGAAGCTTTCTTT.

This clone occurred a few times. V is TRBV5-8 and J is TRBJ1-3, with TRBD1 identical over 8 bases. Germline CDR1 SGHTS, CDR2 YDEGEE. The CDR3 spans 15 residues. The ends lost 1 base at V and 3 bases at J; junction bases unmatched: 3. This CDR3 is CASSLQGAVGNTIYF. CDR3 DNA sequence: TGTGCCAGCAGCTTGCAGGGGGCGGTTGGAAACACCATATATTTT.

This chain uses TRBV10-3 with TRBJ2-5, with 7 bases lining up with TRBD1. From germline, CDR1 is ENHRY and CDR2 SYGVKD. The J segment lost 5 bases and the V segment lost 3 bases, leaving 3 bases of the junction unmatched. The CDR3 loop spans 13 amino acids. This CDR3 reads CAISEGGRETQYF. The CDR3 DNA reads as TGTGCCATCAGTGAAGGGGGCCGGGAGACCCAGTACTTC.

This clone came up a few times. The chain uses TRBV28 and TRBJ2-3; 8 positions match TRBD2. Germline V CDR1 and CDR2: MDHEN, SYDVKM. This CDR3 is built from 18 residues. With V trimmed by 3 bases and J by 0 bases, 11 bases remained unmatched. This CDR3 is CASSFSPGLGTSTDTQYF. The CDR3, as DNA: TGTGCCAGCAGTTTTTCACCGGGACTAGGAACTAGCACAGATACGCAGTATTTT.

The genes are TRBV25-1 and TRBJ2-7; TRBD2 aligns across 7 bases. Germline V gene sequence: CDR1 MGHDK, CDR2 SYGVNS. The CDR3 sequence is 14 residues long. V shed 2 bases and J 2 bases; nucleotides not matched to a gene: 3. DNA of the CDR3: TGTGCCAGCAGTGAACTAGCGGACCCCTACGAGCAGTACTTC. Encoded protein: CASSELADPYEQYF.

The CDR3 spells CSVDSGYGYTF. In nucleotides, the CDR3 is TGCAGCGTTGACTCGGGATATGGCTACACCTTC. The chain has TRBV29-1 and TRBJ1-2; D gene unclear. The CDR3 runs 11 residues. The germline V gene encodes CDR1 SQVTM and CDR2 ANQGSEA. Trimming cost V 3 bases and J 5 bases, with 7 bases left between them.

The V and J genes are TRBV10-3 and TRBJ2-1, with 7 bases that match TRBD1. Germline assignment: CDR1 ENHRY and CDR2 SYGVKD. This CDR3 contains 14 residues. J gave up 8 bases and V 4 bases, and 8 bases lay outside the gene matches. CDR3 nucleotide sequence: TGTGCCATCAGTGCTACCCGACAGGGCGATGAGCAGTTCTTC. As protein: CAISATRQGDEQFF.

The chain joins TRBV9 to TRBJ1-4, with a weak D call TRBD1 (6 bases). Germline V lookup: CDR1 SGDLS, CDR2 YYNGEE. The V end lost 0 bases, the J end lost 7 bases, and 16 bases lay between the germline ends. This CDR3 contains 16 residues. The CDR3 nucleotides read TGTGCCAGCAGCGTAGACGCGGGGGGCCCTAGTGAAAAACTGTTTTTT. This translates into CASSVDAGGPSEKLFF. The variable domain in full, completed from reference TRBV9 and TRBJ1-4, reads DSGVTQTPKHLITATGQRVTLRCSPRSGDLSVYWYQQSLDQGLQFLIQYYNGEERAKGNILERFSAQQFPDLHSELNLSSLELGDSALYFCASSVDAGGPSEKLFFGSGTQLSVL.

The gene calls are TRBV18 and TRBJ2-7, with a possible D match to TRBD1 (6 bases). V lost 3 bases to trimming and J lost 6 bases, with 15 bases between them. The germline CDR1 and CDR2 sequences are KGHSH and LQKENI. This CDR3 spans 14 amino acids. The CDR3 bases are TGTGCCAGCTCACCTTCGGTCGAAGGGGGCGAGCAGTACTTC. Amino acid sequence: CASSPSVEGGEQYF.

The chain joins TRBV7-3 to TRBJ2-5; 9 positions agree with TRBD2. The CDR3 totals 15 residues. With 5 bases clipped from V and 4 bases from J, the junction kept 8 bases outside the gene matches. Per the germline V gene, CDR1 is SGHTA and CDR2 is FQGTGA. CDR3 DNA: TGTGCCAGCAGCCAAGCGGGGGGTAGTGGAGAGACCCAGTACTTC. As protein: CASSQAGGSGETQYF.

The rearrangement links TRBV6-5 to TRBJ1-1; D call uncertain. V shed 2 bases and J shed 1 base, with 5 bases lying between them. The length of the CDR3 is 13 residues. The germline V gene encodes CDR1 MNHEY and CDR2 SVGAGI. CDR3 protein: CASSYEQNTEAFF. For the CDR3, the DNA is TGTGCCAGCAGTTACGAACAGAACACTGAAGCTTTCTTT.

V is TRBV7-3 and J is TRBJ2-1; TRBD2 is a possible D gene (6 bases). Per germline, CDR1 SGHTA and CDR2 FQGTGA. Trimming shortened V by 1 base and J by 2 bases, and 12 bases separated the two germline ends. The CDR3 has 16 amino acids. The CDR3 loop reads CASSLNGGVTYNEQFF. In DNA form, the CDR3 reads TGTGCCAGCAGCTTAAATGGCGGGGTAACCTACAATGAGCAGTTCTTC.

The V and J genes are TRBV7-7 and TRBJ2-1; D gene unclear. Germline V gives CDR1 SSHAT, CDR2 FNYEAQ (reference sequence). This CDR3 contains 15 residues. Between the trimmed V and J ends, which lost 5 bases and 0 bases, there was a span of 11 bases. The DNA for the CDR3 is TGTGCCAGCAGCGCGCTACAGAGCTCCTACAATGAGCAGTTCTTC. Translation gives CASSALQSSYNEQFF.

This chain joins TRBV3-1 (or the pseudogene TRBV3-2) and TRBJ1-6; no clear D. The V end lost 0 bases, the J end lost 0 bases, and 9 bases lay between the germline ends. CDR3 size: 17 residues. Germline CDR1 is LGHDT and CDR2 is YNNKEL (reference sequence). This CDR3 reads CASSQDIGSSYNSPLHF. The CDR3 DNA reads TGTGCCAGCAGCCAAGATATCGGGAGCTCCTATAATTCACCCCTCCACTTT.

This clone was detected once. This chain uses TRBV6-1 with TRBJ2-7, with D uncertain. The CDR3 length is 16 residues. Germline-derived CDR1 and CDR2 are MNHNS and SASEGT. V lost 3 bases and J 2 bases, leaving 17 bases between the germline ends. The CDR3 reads CASSETAWAPTYEQYF. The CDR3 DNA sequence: TGTGCCAGCAGTGAGACCGCATGGGCCCCAACCTACGAGCAGTACTTC.

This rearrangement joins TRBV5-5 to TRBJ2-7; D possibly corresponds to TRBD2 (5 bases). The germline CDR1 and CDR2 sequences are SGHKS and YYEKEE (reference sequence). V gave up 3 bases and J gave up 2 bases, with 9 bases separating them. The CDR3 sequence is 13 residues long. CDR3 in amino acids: CASSSGLTYEQYF. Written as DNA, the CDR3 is TGTGCCAGCAGCTCCGGACTCACCTACGAGCAGTACTTC. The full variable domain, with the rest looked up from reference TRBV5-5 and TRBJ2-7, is DAGVTQSPTHLIKTRGQQVTLRCSPISGHKSVSWYQQVLGQGPQFIFQYYEKEERGRGNFPDRFSARQFPNYSSELNVNALLLGDSALYLCASSSGLTYEQYFGPGTRLTVT.

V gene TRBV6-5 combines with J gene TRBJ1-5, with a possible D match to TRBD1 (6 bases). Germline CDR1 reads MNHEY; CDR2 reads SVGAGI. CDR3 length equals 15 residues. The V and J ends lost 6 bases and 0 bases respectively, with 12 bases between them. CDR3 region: CASRRRQDSNQPQHF. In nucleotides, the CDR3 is TGTGCCAGCAGACGAAGACAGGATAGCAATCAGCCCCAGCATTTT.

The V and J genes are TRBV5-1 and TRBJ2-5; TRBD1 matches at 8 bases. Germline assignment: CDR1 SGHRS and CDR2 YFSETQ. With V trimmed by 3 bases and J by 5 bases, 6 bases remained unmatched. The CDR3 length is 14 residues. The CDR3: CASSSTTGDETQYF. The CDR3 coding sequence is TGCGCCAGCAGCTCGACGACAGGGGACGAGACCCAGTACTTC. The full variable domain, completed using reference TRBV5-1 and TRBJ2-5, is KAGVTQTPRYLIKTRGQQVTLSCSPISGHRSVSWYQQTPGQGLQFLFEYFSETQRNKGNFPGRFSGRQFSNSRSEMNVSTLELGDSALYLCASSSTTGDETQYFGPGTRLLVL.

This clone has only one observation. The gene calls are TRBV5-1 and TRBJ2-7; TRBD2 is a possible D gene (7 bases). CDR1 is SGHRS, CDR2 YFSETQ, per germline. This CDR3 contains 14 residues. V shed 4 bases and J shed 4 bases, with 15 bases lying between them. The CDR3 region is CASSPRGALYEQYF. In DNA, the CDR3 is TGCGCCAGCAGCCCCCGGGGGGCTTTGTACGAGCAGTACTTC.

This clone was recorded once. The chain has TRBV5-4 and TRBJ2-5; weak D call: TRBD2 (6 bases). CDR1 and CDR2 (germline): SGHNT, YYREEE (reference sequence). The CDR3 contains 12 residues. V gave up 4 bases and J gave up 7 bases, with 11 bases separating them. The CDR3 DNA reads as TGTGCCAGCAGCCGGGAGCAGGGGACCCAGTACTTC. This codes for CASSREQGTQYF.

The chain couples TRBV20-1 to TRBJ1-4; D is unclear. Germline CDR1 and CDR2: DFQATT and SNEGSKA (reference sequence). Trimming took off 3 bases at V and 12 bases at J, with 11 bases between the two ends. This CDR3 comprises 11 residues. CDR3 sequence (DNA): TGCAGTGCTAGTGATACAAATCAACTGTTTTTT. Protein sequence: CSASDTNQLFF.

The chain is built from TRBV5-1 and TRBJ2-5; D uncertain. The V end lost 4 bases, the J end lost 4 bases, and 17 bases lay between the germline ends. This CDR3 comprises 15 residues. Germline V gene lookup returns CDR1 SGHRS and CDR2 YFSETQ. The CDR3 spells CASSLAYSERETQYF. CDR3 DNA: TGCGCCAGCAGCCTTGCTTATTCGGAGCGAGAGACCCAGTACTTC.

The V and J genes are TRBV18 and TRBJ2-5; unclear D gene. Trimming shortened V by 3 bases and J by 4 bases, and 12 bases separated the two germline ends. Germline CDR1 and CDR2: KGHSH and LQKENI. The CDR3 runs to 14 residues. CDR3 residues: CASSPRHGPETQYF. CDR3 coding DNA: TGTGCCAGCTCACCTCGACACGGTCCAGAGACCCAGTACTTC.

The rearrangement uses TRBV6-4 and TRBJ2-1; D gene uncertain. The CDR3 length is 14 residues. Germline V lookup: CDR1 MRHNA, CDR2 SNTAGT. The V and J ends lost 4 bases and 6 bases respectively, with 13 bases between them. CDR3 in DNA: TGTGCCAGCAGTGCTATGGTTGAGAGCAATGAGCAGTTCTTC. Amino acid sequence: CASSAMVESNEQFF.